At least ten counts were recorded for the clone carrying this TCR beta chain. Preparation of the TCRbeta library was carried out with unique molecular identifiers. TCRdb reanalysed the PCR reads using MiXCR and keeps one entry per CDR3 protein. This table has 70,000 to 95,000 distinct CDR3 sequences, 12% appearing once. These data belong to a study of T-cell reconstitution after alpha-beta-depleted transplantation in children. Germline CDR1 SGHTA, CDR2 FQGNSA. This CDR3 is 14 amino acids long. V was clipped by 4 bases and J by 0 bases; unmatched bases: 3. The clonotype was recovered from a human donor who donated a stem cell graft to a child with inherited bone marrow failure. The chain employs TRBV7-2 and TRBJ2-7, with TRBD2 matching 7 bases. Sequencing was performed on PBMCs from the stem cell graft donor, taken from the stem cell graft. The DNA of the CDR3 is TGTGCCAGCAGCTGGGAGGGAAACTCCTACGAGCAGTACTTC. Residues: CASSWEGNSYEQYF.